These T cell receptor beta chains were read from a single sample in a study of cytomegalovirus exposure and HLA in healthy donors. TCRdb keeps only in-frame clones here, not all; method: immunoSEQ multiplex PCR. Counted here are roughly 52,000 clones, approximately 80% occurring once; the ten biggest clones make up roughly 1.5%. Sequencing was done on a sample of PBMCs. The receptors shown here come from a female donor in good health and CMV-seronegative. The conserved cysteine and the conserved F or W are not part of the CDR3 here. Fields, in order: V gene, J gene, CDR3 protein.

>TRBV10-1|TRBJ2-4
ASTLDSQTSSKNIQY
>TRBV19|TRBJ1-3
ASSIDERGTAVNTIY
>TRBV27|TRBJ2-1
ASSSLQQGASYNEQF
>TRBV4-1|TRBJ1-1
ASSQDWKETGVGESF
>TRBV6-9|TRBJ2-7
ASSPIAGGPPYEQY
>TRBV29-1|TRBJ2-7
SVEVRTYEQY
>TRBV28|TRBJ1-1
ASSYTGTPNTEAF
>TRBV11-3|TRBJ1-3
ASSLDSSGNTIY
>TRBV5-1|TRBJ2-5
ASSSGQGQETQY
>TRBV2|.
ASSENGTPTYEQY
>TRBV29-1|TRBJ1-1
SVEDTGRDEAF
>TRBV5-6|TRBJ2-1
ASSFGVSARGRNREQF
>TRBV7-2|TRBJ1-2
ASSGDRGRGGYT
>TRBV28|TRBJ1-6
ASRSPFRGRSSPLH
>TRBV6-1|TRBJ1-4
ASSDRQGREKLF
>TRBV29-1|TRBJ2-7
SVRDLSGGPYEQY
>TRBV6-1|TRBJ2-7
ASSETLLSRAGEQY
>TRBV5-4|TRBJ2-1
ASSLMTGTYNEQF
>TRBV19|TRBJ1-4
ASNRGRWEKLF
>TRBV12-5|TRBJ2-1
ASGSQVLAGYNEQF
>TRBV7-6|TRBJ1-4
ASSLTGGGGEKLF
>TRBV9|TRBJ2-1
ASSVSQGAYNEQF
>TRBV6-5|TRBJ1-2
ASSLNTRGSYT
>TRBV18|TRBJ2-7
ASSLNRYEQY
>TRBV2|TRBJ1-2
ASSADNYGYT
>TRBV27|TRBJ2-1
ASSQIGGASEQF
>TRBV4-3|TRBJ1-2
ASSQDLEGARGYGYT
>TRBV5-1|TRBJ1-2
ASSLTQGASLNYGYT
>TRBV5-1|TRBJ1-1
ASSLSGVNTEAF
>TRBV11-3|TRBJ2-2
ASSGTANTGELF
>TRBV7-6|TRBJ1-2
ASSPSGRDGYT
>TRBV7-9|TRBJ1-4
ASSLSRGTNEKLF
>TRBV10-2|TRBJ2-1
ASTPVSSRYNEQF
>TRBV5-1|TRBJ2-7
ASSLGGGWTGDYEQY
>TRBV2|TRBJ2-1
ASLGGSYNEQF
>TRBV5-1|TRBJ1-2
ASSGGGYGTPNYGYT
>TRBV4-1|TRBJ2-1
ASSQERVTGQYNEQF
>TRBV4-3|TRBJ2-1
ASSQGDLISYNEQF
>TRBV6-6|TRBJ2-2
ASSYQGNTGELF
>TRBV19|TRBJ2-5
ASSIVGGLKETQY